These T cell receptor beta chains were read from a single sample in a study of blood T cell repertoires in COVID-19. The assay was immunoSEQ multiplex PCR, and TCRdb's table has in-frame clones only and misses some. The data show around 260,000 clones, with roughly 86% seen just once and about 3.5% held by the top ten. The sequenced material came from peripheral blood. These receptors all stem from a young man with active or convalescent COVID-19. Each CDR3 is given with its conserved first and last residue. The order of the fields is V gene, D gene, J gene, clone size, CDR3 DNA, CDR3 protein. D genes are given only for firm matches. The listing skips clone size in some rows; elsewhere it reads once, few, many or a size class.

>TRBV7-2|-|TRBJ1-4|-
TGTGCCAGCAGCTTTAGGGGAATCGGAAAGCGAACTAATGAAAAACTGTTTTTT
CASSFRGIGKRTNEKLFF
>TRBV28|-|TRBJ1-6|once
TGTGCCAGCAGTTTCTCGAGCTCCTATAATTCACCCCTCCACTTT
CASSFSSSYNSPLHF
>TRBV5-6|-|TRBJ2-4|once
TGTGCCAGCAGCTTTCAGAAACAGGGAAGTTTCCTCATTCAGTACTTC
CASSFQKQGSFLIQYF
>TRBV2|TRBD1|TRBJ1-6|-
TGTGCCAGCAGTAGATCCGGGACAGACAATTCACCCCTCCACTTT
CASSRSGTDNSPLHF
>TRBV2|-|TRBJ2-3|-
TGTGCCAGCAGTCTACAGGGCACAGATACGCAGTATTTT
CASSLQGTDTQYF
>TRBV6-5|-|TRBJ1-1|-
TGTGCCAGCAGGAGGGAATTCGGCACTGAAGCTTTCTTT
CASRREFGTEAFF
>TRBV28|-|TRBJ1-5|-
TGTGCCAGCAGTTTATTAGAACAGGCTAAGCCCCAGCATTTT
CASSLLEQAKPQHF
>TRBV5-1|-|TRBJ1-3|-
TGCGCCAGCAGCTTGGCTTTGTCCCGCTCTGGAAACACCATATATTTT
CASSLALSRSGNTIYF
>TRBV13|TRBD1|TRBJ2-7|once
TGTGCCAGCAGCACCCCCCGGGACAGGGACCACGAGCAGTACTTC
CASSTPRDRDHEQYF
>TRBV16|TRBD2|TRBJ2-1|-
TGTGCCAGCAGCCAAGAGGGAGGGCCTTGGAATGAGCAGTTCTTC
CASSQEGGPWNEQFF
>TRBV9|TRBD2|TRBJ2-2|-
TGTGCCAGCAGCCCTACGGGAGGCCCCGGGGAGCTGTTTTTT
CASSPTGGPGELFF
>TRBV28|-|TRBJ1-2|-
TGTGCCAGCAGTCTCCCCAGGGGTGGCTACACCTTC
CASSLPRGGYTF
>TRBV5-1|-|TRBJ2-2|-
TGCGCCAGCAGCTTGGCCGACTGGCGGGACGTAGTGAACACCGGGGAGCTGTTTTTT
CASSLADWRDVVNTGELFF
>TRBV19|-|TRBJ2-6|-
TGTGCCAGTAGCACAGGGACTGGGGCCAACGTCCTGACTTTC
CASSTGTGANVLTF
>TRBV5-1|-|TRBJ2-7|-
TGCGCCAGCAGAAGGGGCTCCTACGAGCAGTACTTC
CASRRGSYEQYF
>TRBV29-1|-|TRBJ2-3|-
TGCAGCGTTGAAGCGGGGGATGGAGTTTCTGATACGCAGTATTTT
CSVEAGDGVSDTQYF
>TRBV2|-|TRBJ1-2|-
TGTGCCAGCAGCCGAGGATATGGCTACACCTTC
CASSRGYGYTF
>TRBV9|-|TRBJ2-5|-
TGTGCCAGCAGCGAGAGGGTGGGGGAGACCCAGTACTTC
CASSERVGETQYF
>TRBV4-2|-|TRBJ1-1|-
TGTGCCAGCAGCCAAGGGGCTCAGGGCCTTACCACTGAAGCTTTCTTT
CASSQGAQGLTTEAFF
>TRBV29-1|TRBD2|TRBJ2-5|-
TGCAGCGTTCGGGGGGGTCAAGAGACCCAGTACTTC
CSVRGGQETQYF
>TRBV5-1|-|TRBJ1-5|-
TGCGCCAGCAGATACGATGGAGATCAGCCCCAGCATTTT
CASRYDGDQPQHF
>TRBV28|-|TRBJ1-3|-
TGTGCCACCTACACAGGGTCTGGGACGGTGGACACCATATATTTT
CATYTGSGTVDTIYF
>TRBV28|TRBD1|TRBJ2-7|-
TGTGCCAGCAGTGATGACAGGGAGAATTACGAGCAGTACTTC
CASSDDRENYEQYF
>TRBV6-5|-|TRBJ2-5|-
TGTGCCAGCACCCCTACTCCCCCCCTTCAAGAGACCCAGTACTTC
CASTPTPPLQETQYF
>TRBV5-6|TRBD1|TRBJ2-7|-
TGTGCCAGCAGCTTTGGGACAGAGTACTACGAGCAGTACTTC
CASSFGTEYYEQYF
>TRBV4-3|-|TRBJ2-1|-
TGCGCCAGCAGCCAAGATGGACAGGGAGGGAGGTATGAGCAGTTCTTC
CASSQDGQGGRYEQFF
>TRBV19|TRBD1|TRBJ2-3|-
TGTGCCAGTAGTCCAGGGACAGGGGGCATCACAGATACGCAGTATTTT
CASSPGTGGITDTQYF
>TRBV5-1|-|TRBJ2-7|-
TGCGCCAGCAGCCCCCCTGTTAGCTCCGACGAGCAGTACTTC
CASSPPVSSDEQYF
>TRBV30|-|TRBJ1-4|once
TGTGCCTGGAGTGTACTGGGCCCGTTCCCCGAAAAACTGTTTTTT
CAWSVLGPFPEKLFF
>TRBV12-3/TRBV12-4|-|TRBJ2-5|-
TGTGCCAGCAGTCTTGGACTATGGGAGACCCAGTACTTC
CASSLGLWETQYF
>TRBV14|-|TRBJ2-2|-
TGTGCCAGCAGCCAAGAGGTGGGGTGGGAAGCGGAAACAATCACCGGGGAGCTGTTTTTT
CASSQEVGWEAETITGELFF
>TRBV7-2|TRBD2|TRBJ2-5|-
TGTGCCAGCAGCTTGGGCCAGACTAGCGGGAGTGGTGAGACCCAGTACTTC
CASSLGQTSGSGETQYF
>TRBV6-2/TRBV6-3|TRBD2|TRBJ2-7|-
TGTGCCAGCAGTTCCCCGTTTGCTAGCGGGGGGGACGAGCAGTACTTC
CASSSPFASGGDEQYF
>TRBV30|TRBD1|TRBJ2-2|-
TGTGCCTGGACGAAATTCTTGTCGGCAGGGGGCACCGGGGAGCTGTTTTTT
CAWTKFLSAGGTGELFF
>TRBV28|TRBD1|TRBJ1-1|-
TGTGCCAGCAAAGGGACAGGGCTTGAAGCTTTCTTT
CASKGTGLEAFF
>TRBV9|-|TRBJ1-2|-
TGTGCCAGCAGCGCTCAGACAGATGGCTACACCTTC
CASSAQTDGYTF
>TRBV2|-|TRBJ2-1|-
TGTGCCAGCAGTGCGAAGGTAGTGGGCAGAACTTACAATGAGCAGTTCTTC
CASSAKVVGRTYNEQFF
>TRBV20-1|-|TRBJ1-2|-
TGCAGTGCTAGTACTCCGAACTATGGCTACACCTTC
CSASTPNYGYTF
>TRBV6-5|TRBD1|TRBJ1-5|-
TGTGCCAGCAGTCCGGGACAGTCATCGCCCCAGCATTTT
CASSPGQSSPQHF
>TRBV5-4|-|TRBJ2-3|few
TGTGCCAGCAGCTATCAACTCAGGGTTTGGGGCACAGATACGCAGTATTTT
CASSYQLRVWGTDTQYF
>TRBV19|-|TRBJ2-6|-
TGTGCCAGTACCTATCGGGGCTCTGGGGCCAACGTCCTGACTTTC
CASTYRGSGANVLTF
>TRBV4-3|-|TRBJ1-5|few
TGCGCCAGCAGCCAGAAGGTGTTGAGAGGGACTGCGAGCAATCAGCCCCAGCATTTT
CASSQKVLRGTASNQPQHF
>TRBV9|-|TRBJ2-2|-
TGTGCCAGCAGCGCCCGGGGGAGGCGGAACACCGGGGAGCTGTTTTTT
CASSARGRRNTGELFF
>TRBV5-4|TRBD2|TRBJ2-1|-
TGTGCCAGCAGCTTGCAGGGTGGCGGGGGTAGACTCTACAATGAGCAGTTCTTC
CASSLQGGGGRLYNEQFF
>TRBV7-2|TRBD2|TRBJ2-3|-
TGTGCCAGCAGCTCCAAGCCAGCGGGGGAGGCAGGCACAGATACGCAGTATTTT
CASSSKPAGEAGTDTQYF